Below are 31 T cell receptor beta chains sequenced from a single sample in a study of CD8 T cells in Susac syndrome. The RNA input was 0.5 to 1 ug, and it was reverse transcribed with random hexamers. TCRdb independently ran MiXCR on the immunoSEQ multiplex PCR reads; one entry per CDR3 protein. The sample has roughly 400,000 distinct CDR3 sequences; around 85% are singletons. Input material: CD8+ T cells from PBMCs. These receptors were taken from a human donor with multiple sclerosis.

The CDR3: CSARDRQAAPETQYF. CDR3 DNA sequence: TGCAGTGCTAGAGACCGTCAGGCGGCTCCGGAGACCCAGTACTTC. The chain couples TRBV20-1 to TRBJ2-5; D is undetermined. Germline V gives CDR1 DFQATT, CDR2 SNEGSKA (reference sequence). The CDR3 sequence is 15 residues long. V gave up 0 bases and J gave up 5 bases, with 16 bases separating them.

V and J are TRBV9 and TRBJ2-5; 7 bases are a match to TRBD1. Trimming removed 2 bases from V and 3 bases from J; junction bases left unmatched: 4. Germline V gene data show CDR1 as SGDLS and CDR2 as YYNGEE. The CDR3 has 14 residues. This CDR3 is CASSVEGAEETQYF. For the CDR3, the DNA is TGTGCCAGCAGCGTCGAGGGGGCAGAAGAGACCCAGTACTTC.

The chain joins TRBV29-1 to TRBJ2-7; D ambiguous. Germline loops: CDR1 SQVTM, CDR2 ANQGSEA. Between the trimmed V and J ends, which lost 6 bases and 5 bases, there was a span of 14 bases. This CDR3 has 12 residues. The CDR3 loop reads CSVLRVGNEQYF. The CDR3 DNA reads as TGCAGCGTCCTTCGGGTCGGTAACGAGCAGTACTTC.

Only one count was recorded for this clonotype. V and J are TRBV6-1 and TRBJ2-1; D is possibly TRBD1 or TRBD2 (6 bases each). Germline V gene data show CDR1 as MNHNS and CDR2 as SASEGT. The V end lost 5 bases, the J end lost 3 bases, and 20 bases lay between the germline ends. CDR3 length: 17 residues. CDR3 in amino acids: CASSLGGPHLYYNEQFF. The DNA for the CDR3 is TGTGCCAGCAGTCTAGGGGGGCCCCACCTTTACTACAATGAGCAGTTCTTC.

The chain links TRBV10-2 to TRBJ2-1; 10 positions match TRBD2. Germline-derived CDR1 and CDR2 are WSHSY and SAAADI. V lost 2 bases, J lost 4 bases, and 5 bases stayed unmatched. The CDR3 has 16 amino acids. Here the CDR3 reads CASSERLAGPYNEQFF. The CDR3, as DNA: TGCGCCAGCAGTGAGCGACTAGCGGGCCCTTACAATGAGCAGTTCTTC.

About this clonotype: The junction shows a germline mismatch at one end, possibly a read error. The chain joins TRBV27 to TRBJ1-1; no reliable D call. The CDR3 loop spans 13 amino acids. The V gene's germline CDR1 is MNHEY and CDR2 SMNVEV (reference sequence). DNA of the CDR3: TGTGTCAGCAGTCCGGGAGTGAACACTGAAGCTTTCTTT. Protein: CVSSPGVNTEAFF.

Here the CDR3 DNA reads TGCGCCAGCAGTGAGTCTGGACTAGCGGGGGGTAGGGCAGATACGCAGTATTTT. Encoded protein: CASSESGLAGGRADTQYF. The chain carries TRBV10-2 and TRBJ2-3, with 14 bases lining up with TRBD2. The CDR3 contains 18 residues. V shed 0 bases and J 4 bases; nucleotides not matched to a gene: 6. Germline V lookup: CDR1 WSHSY, CDR2 SAAADI.

The rearrangement links TRBV13 to TRBJ2-1; no clear D. V lost 3 bases, J lost 8 bases, and 14 bases lay in between. The CDR3 is 14 residues long. Germline lookup yields CDR1 PRHDT and CDR2 FYEKMQ (reference sequence). The CDR3 reads CASSFPSQGHEQFF. The CDR3, as DNA: TGTGCCAGCAGCTTCCCCAGCCAAGGGCATGAGCAGTTCTTC.

V usage is TRBV10-3 and J usage is TRBJ2-1; TRBD2 matches at 12 bases. V lost 6 bases, J lost 4 bases, and 4 bases stayed unmatched. Germline V lookup: CDR1 ENHRY, CDR2 SYGVKD. The CDR3 contains 15 residues. The CDR3: CAIRQGLAGYNEQFF. The CDR3 DNA reads TGTGCCATCAGACAGGGACTAGCGGGTTACAATGAGCAGTTCTTC.

This chain joins TRBV25-1 and TRBJ2-7; D gene unclear. In germline, CDR1 is MGHDK, CDR2 SYGVNS. There are 12 residues in the CDR3. With 4 bases removed from V and 6 bases from J, the gap between germline ends came to 10 bases. CDR3 DNA sequence: TGTGCCAGCAGTGTCTCCGCCCTCGAGCAGTACTTC. Encoded protein: CASSVSALEQYF.

The chain carries TRBV30 and TRBJ2-3, with D perhaps assigned TRBD1 or TRBD2 (5 bases each). The CDR3 runs 14 residues. The ends were cut back, 1 base at V and 1 base at J, with 9 bases in the middle. The V gene's germline CDR1 is GTSNPN and CDR2 SVGIG (reference sequence). Here the CDR3 reads CAWSGGAGTDTQYF. CDR3 nucleotide sequence: TGTGCCTGGAGTGGAGGGGCGGGCACAGATACGCAGTATTTT.

The genes are TRBV28 and TRBJ2-7; D is tentatively TRBD1 or TRBD2 (5 bases each). Germline CDR1 is MDHEN and CDR2 is SYDVKM. The ends were cut back, 8 bases at V and 4 bases at J, with 12 bases in the middle. The CDR3 extends over 12 amino acids. The CDR3 bases are TGTGCCAGCGGCGACAGCGGTTACGAGCAGTACTTC. It yields the protein CASGDSGYEQYF.

The chain joins TRBV2 to TRBJ2-1, with D maybe TRBD1 (6 bases). This CDR3 comprises 14 residues. Germline values: CDR1 SNHLY, CDR2 FYNNEI. V was pared by 6 bases and J by 0 bases, with 9 bases between. CDR3: CASRDRNSYNEQFF. CDR3 DNA: TGTGCCAGCAGAGACAGGAACTCCTACAATGAGCAGTTCTTC.

The chain links TRBV19 to TRBJ1-3; D ambiguous. V lost 3 bases to trimming and J lost 0 bases, with 9 bases between them. CDR1 and CDR2 from the germline V gene are LNHDA and SQIVND (reference sequence). This CDR3 region has 15 residues. CDR3 sequence (DNA): TGTGCCAGTAGTATCCAGGAGAGCTCTGGAAACACCATATATTTT. This translates into CASSIQESSGNTIYF.

The chain couples TRBV4-1 to TRBJ2-7; TRBD1 is a possible D gene (6 bases). This CDR3 spans 14 amino acids. Between the trimmed V and J ends, which lost 0 bases and 6 bases, there was a span of 12 bases. The germline V gene has CDR1 MGHRA and CDR2 YSYEKL. Written as DNA, the CDR3 is TGCGCCAGCAGCCAAGAGGGGGCATCGGGCGAGCAGTACTTC. This encodes CASSQEGASGEQYF.

This chain joins TRBV24-1 and TRBJ2-5; TRBD1 might be the D (6 bases). This CDR3 spans 14 amino acids. From germline, CDR1 is KGHDR and CDR2 SFDVKD. Trimming took off 3 bases at V and 10 bases at J, with 17 bases between the two ends. For the CDR3, the DNA is TGTGCCACCAGTGATCCTGGGAACAGGGCTGTCCAGTACTTC. Translation gives CATSDPGNRAVQYF.

CDR3 DNA sequence: TGTGCCAGCAGCCCGCTGGGGGCGAGGGGCTACACCTTC. It specifies CASSPLGARGYTF. The chain joins TRBV27 to TRBJ1-2, with D possibly being TRBD1 (6 bases). V lost 6 bases to trimming and J lost 8 bases, with 16 bases between them. This CDR3 is 13 amino acids long. Germline CDR1 reads MNHEY; CDR2 reads SMNVEV (reference sequence).

CDR3 loop: CAWSVSAEGFTEAFF. CDR3 nucleotides: TGTGCCTGGAGTGTGTCGGCGGAGGGGTTCACTGAAGCTTTCTTT. The genes are TRBV30 and TRBJ1-1; D may be TRBD1 (5 bases). Trimming removed 0 bases at V and 4 bases at J, with 15 bases between. This CDR3 region has 15 residues. From germline, CDR1 is GTSNPN and CDR2 SVGIG (reference sequence).

This chain connects TRBV27 to TRBJ2-1; D gene uncertain. The germline V gene encodes CDR1 MNHEY and CDR2 SMNVEV (reference sequence). Trimming cost V 11 bases and J 6 bases, with 11 bases left between them. CDR3 length equals 11 residues. The CDR3 nucleotides read TGTGCCGCAGCAAGTGGCAATGAGCAGTTCTTC. Protein: CAAASGNEQFF.

The genes are TRBV6-5 and TRBJ1-1, with a possible D match to TRBD1 (5 bases). V gave up 8 bases and J gave up 5 bases, with 9 bases separating them. The germline V gene has CDR1 MNHEY and CDR2 SVGAGI. There are 11 residues in the CDR3. CDR3 in amino acids: CASERGTEAFF. The CDR3 nucleotides read TGTGCCAGCGAAAGGGGAACTGAAGCTTTCTTT.

The chain uses TRBV3-1 and TRBJ2-1; no firm D call. The germline V gene encodes CDR1 LGHDT and CDR2 YNNKEL (reference sequence). This CDR3 is built from 12 residues. V was trimmed by 9 bases and J by 10 bases, leaving 16 bases between them. CDR3 DNA sequence: TGTGCCAGTCAGCTTATACCAGCAGAGCAGTTCTTC. Its protein product is CASQLIPAEQFF.

V usage is TRBV4-1 and J usage is TRBJ1-2; a weak D match, TRBD1 (6 bases). The V end was cut by 0 bases, the J end by 1 base, with 12 bases between. Germline-derived CDR1 and CDR2 are MGHRA and YSYEKL. There are 16 residues in the CDR3. The CDR3 DNA reads as TGCGCCAGCAGCCAAGATGGACAGCCTTTTAACTATGGCTACACCTTC. This codes for CASSQDGQPFNYGYTF.

The chain employs TRBV7-6 and TRBJ1-1; perhaps TRBD1 as D (6 bases). Germline V lookup: CDR1 SGHVS, CDR2 FNYEAQ. CDR3 size: 18 residues. The ends were cut back, 0 bases at V and 0 bases at J, with 17 bases in the middle. DNA of the CDR3: TGTGCCAGCAGCTTAGCGTTAAGGGCAGGGGCGGTGAACACTGAAGCTTTCTTT. Its translation is CASSLALRAGAVNTEAFF.

This sequence joins TRBV12-3 or TRBV12-4 and TRBJ1-3; D might be TRBD1 (6 bases). Trimming shortened V by 1 base and J by 3 bases, and 13 bases separated the two germline ends. The CDR3 sequence is 16 residues long. CDR3 bases: TGTGCCAGCAGTTTAGGAGCCCCGGGACATGGAAACACCATATATTTT. Its protein is CASSLGAPGHGNTIYF.

CDR3 sequence (DNA): TGCGCCAGCAGCCAAGGGGACGGGGGGTCCTACGAGCAGTACTTC. It is translated as CASSQGDGGSYEQYF. The chain links TRBV4-1 to TRBJ2-7, with 7 bases matching TRBD2. This CDR3 is 15 amino acids long. V shed 1 base and J 1 base; nucleotides not matched to a gene: 4. Germline assignment: CDR1 MGHRA and CDR2 YSYEKL.

This sequence joins TRBV4-1 and TRBJ2-7; TRBD1 might be the D (6 bases). This CDR3 comprises 16 residues. Germline V gene data show CDR1 as MGHRA and CDR2 as YSYEKL. V was trimmed by 1 base and J by 0 bases, leaving 13 bases between them. CDR3 residues: CASSQVSQQGSYEQYF. In DNA, the CDR3 is TGCGCCAGCAGCCAAGTATCTCAACAGGGCTCCTACGAGCAGTACTTC.

The rearrangement joins TRBV11-2 to TRBJ2-1, with 13 bases that match TRBD2. Germline assignment: CDR1 SGHAT and CDR2 FQNNGV. V lost 0 bases, J lost 9 bases, and 8 bases stayed unmatched. The CDR3 contains 17 residues. CDR3 protein: CASSLEVALAGGREQFF. The CDR3 nucleotides are TGTGCCAGCAGCTTAGAGGTCGCACTAGCGGGGGGGCGTGAGCAGTTCTTC.

The chain couples TRBV7-6 to TRBJ2-7, with D tentatively TRBD2 (6 bases). The CDR3 is 12 amino acids. Deletions cut 3 bases from V and 5 bases from J, with 8 bases between. The V gene's germline CDR1 is SGHVS and CDR2 FNYEAQ. CDR3 loop: CASSFREHEQYF. The CDR3 DNA reads as TGTGCCAGCAGCTTTCGGGAGCACGAGCAGTACTTC.

DNA for the CDR3: TGCGCCAGCAGCCAAATACAGCAAACAGATACGCAGTATTTT. Encoded protein: CASSQIQQTDTQYF. The chain employs TRBV4-1 and TRBJ2-3; D gene ambiguous. The CDR3 has 14 residues. Trimming stripped 2 bases from V and 3 bases from J, with 9 bases between. From germline, CDR1 is MGHRA and CDR2 YSYEKL.

The chain couples TRBV5-6 to TRBJ2-7; 7 bases agree with TRBD1. CDR3 length: 14 amino acids. CDR1 and CDR2 from the germline V gene are SGHDT and YYEEEE. The ends lost 4 bases at V and 3 bases at J; junction bases unmatched: 7. CDR3 region: CASSTGTAYYEQYF. The CDR3 region has the DNA TGTGCCAGCAGCACCGGGACAGCCTACTACGAGCAGTACTTC. Using reference TRBV5-6 and TRBJ2-7 for the parts outside the CDR3, the full variable domain is DAGVTQSPTHLIKTRGQQVTLRCSPKSGHDTVSWYQQALGQGPQFIFQYYEEEERQRGNFPDRFSGHQFPNYSSELNVNALLLGDSALYLCASSTGTAYYEQYFGPGTRLTVT.

CDR3 region: CSVAVRVHEQYF. CDR3 bases: TGCAGCGTTGCTGTCCGGGTCCACGAGCAGTACTTC. The genes are TRBV29-1 and TRBJ2-7; D is undetermined. The V end lost 4 bases, the J end lost 5 bases, and 12 bases lay between the germline ends. This CDR3 has 12 amino acids. CDR1 and CDR2 (germline): SQVTM, ANQGSEA.